This paragraph reports one T cell receptor (beta chain). This sample is part of a study of blood T cell repertoires in COVID-19. Study as a whole: Samples representing acute and convalescent COVID-19 were sourced from the United States, Italy and Spain.

Some clones are missing from TCRdb's copy, which holds only in-frame ones; the method was immunoSEQ multiplex PCR. Altogether under 110,000 clones are present, 87% being singletons, with the ten largest covering around a tenth. The germline V gene encodes CDR1 LGHNT and CDR2 FRNRAP. With 6 bases clipped from V and 0 bases from J, the junction kept 5 bases outside the gene matches. The CDR3 covers 16 residues. This clonotype was obtained from a young woman with acute or convalescent COVID-19. Source material: peripheral blood. This rearrangement joins TRBV12-5 to TRBJ2-2; 9 nucleotides align to TRBD1. For the CDR3, the DNA is TGTGCTAGTGGCCCAGACAGGGGGACGAACACCGGGGAGCTGTTTTTT. Protein product: CASGPDRGTNTGELFF.